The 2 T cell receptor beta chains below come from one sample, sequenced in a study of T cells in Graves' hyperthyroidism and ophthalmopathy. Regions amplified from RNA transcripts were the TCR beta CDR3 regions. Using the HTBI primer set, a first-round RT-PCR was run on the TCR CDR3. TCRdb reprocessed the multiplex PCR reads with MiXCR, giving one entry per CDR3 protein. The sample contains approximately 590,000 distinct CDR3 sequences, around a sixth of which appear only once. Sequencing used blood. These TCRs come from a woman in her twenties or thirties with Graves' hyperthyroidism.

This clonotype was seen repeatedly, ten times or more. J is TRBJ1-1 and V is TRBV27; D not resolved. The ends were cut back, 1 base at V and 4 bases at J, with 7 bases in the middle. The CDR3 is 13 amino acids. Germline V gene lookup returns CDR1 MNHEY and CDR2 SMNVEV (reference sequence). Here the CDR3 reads CASSLYRATEAFF. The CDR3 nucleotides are TGTGCCAGCAGTTTATATAGGGCCACTGAAGCTTTCTTT.

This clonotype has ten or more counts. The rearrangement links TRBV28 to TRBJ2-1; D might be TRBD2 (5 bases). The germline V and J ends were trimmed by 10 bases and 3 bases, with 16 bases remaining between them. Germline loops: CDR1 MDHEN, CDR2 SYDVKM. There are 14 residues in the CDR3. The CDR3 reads CATILRASYNEQFF. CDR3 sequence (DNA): TGTGCCACCATTCTGAGGGCCAGCTACAATGAGCAGTTCTTC.